This T cell receptor beta chain came from a study of identical twins. A word on this clonotype: Its specificity is not known.

Study results and limitations: Out-of-frame TCR alpha sharing observed in monozygotic twins exceeded model estimates. Twins showed weaker excess sharing in their beta out-of-frame sequences.

Germline CDR1 SGHTA, CDR2 FQGTGA. The V and J ends lost 6 bases and 2 bases, in that order; junction bases with no gene match: 3. The CDR3 consists of 15 residues. Each donor was a healthy Caucasian. TCRdb re-called the 5' RACE reads with MiXCR, one entry per CDR3 protein. In the table there are some 300,000 distinct CDR3 sequences, about 12% of which are singletons. These data also formed part of another study, on yellow fever vaccine responses in identical twins. Turning to that study: Among the twins, the vaccine T cell response reportedly seemed partly convergent and partly personalized.

The chain is built from TRBV7-3 and TRBJ2-3, with 12 bases matching TRBD2. The sequence came from a woman between 18 and 29 years old in good health. What was sequenced was CD8+ T cells sorted from blood. The CDR3, as DNA: TGTGCCAGCAGAGCTAGCGGGAGGGCCACAGATACGCAGTATTTT. Amino acids: CASRASGRATDTQYF.